There are a few counts of the clone carrying this TCR beta chain. The antigen remains unidentified. Until they underwent thyroid surgery, no patient had received any treatment. Authors' processing steps: For papillary thyroid cancer, a distant-metastasis classifier was constructed from CDR3 differences observed across clinicopathological groups. TCRdb ran MiXCR on the PCR reads. These V and J calls derive from TCRdb rather than the authors' analysis. The data contain about 38,000 clones, roughly 28% of them singletons. The data were taken from a study of metastatic and nonmetastatic thyroid tumors. At the level of the study: Malignant thyroid and benign thyroid patients provided blood and tumor or nodule tissue whose repertoires were compared. Points from the study as a whole: In both blood and tumor samples, TCR beta diversity was reported significantly higher for malignant than benign nodules.

This CDR3 comprises 16 residues. V was cut by 2 bases and J by 0 bases, with 11 bases left in between. The specimen sequenced was blood. The sequence was obtained from a male donor with papillary thyroid cancer or a benign thyroid nodule (not recorded which). Some clones in this sample may be carry-over from other donors' samples. This chain links TRBV12-3 or TRBV12-4 with TRBJ1-5; D ambiguous. CDR3 DNA sequence: TGTGCCAGCAGTTTAAAATTCGGGTATAGCAATCAGCCCCAGCATTTT. It codes for CASSLKFGYSNQPQHF.